This passage covers 3 T cell receptor beta chains from one sample sequenced in a study of Tregs in tolerant kidney transplant recipients. The protocol was immunoSEQ multiplex PCR, while the TCRdb copy is restricted to in-frame clones and leaves out a portion. The table includes tens of thousands of clones, around 84% detected once. Material: CD4+ T cells from blood. These receptors all come from a human donor in good health.

This clone was recorded a few times. V gene TRBV6-1 combines with J gene TRBJ1-1; D is ambiguous. Trimming shortened V by 7 bases and J by 5 bases, and 14 bases separated the two germline ends. From germline, CDR1 is MNHNS and CDR2 SASEGT. The CDR3 is made up of 13 amino acids. In DNA, the CDR3 is TGTGCCAGCACCTCGACGAGAAGAACTGAAGCTTTCTTT. It specifies CASTSTRRTEAFF.

With regard to this clone: Other DNA sequences within the sample encode an identical CDR3. V gene TRBV19 combines with J gene TRBJ1-5; TRBD1 matches 10 bases. J was trimmed by 6 bases and V by 2 bases; bases with no gene match: 4. The germline V gene has CDR1 LNHDA and CDR2 SQIVND (reference sequence). The CDR3 contains 15 residues. The CDR3 coding sequence is TGTGCCAGTAGTATACGGACAGGGGGAGGTCAGCCCCAGCATTTT. Its protein is CASSIRTGGGQPQHF.

V is TRBV7-3 and J is TRBJ2-5; 12 bases fit TRBD2. There are 16 residues in the CDR3. Trimming at V came to 5 bases and at J to 3 bases, leaving 7 bases not matched to a gene. From germline, CDR1 is SGHTA and CDR2 FQGTGA. This CDR3 reads CASSPGGLAGKETQYF. The CDR3 region has the DNA TGTGCCAGCAGCCCCGGGGGACTAGCGGGTAAAGAGACCCAGTACTTC.